The entry below describes one T cell receptor (beta chain). Antigen: not known. The sample originates from a study of graft-versus-host responses after intestinal transplantation. Study-level information: Each of the recipients got a multivisceral, liver-intestinal, or isolated intestinal transplant. Tacrolimus and steroids were given for around three years to all recipients after anti-thymocyte globulin induction. Findings and limits, study-wide: After transplant, early declines in HvG clones were associated with peak levels of circulating GvH clones.

The germline V gene has CDR1 SGHNT and CDR2 YENEEA. The CDR3 contains 18 residues. The J segment lost 2 bases and the V segment lost 1 base, leaving 10 bases of the junction unmatched. Profiling relied on immunoSEQ multiplex PCR, and the TCRdb table lists in-frame clones only, not all of them. The table shows about 50,000 clones, with roughly 91% occurring only once. Sequencing used unstimulated CD4+ T cells sorted from spleen or lymph node cells, obtained before transplant. This rearrangement joins TRBV11-3 to TRBJ2-3; 9 nucleotides agree with TRBD1. This TCR derives from a human donor who was the organ donor for an intestinal transplant. CDR3 protein: CASSLGTGQGISTDTQYF. As DNA, the CDR3 is TGTGCCAGCAGCTTAGGAACGGGACAGGGAATTTCCACAGATACGCAGTATTTT.